The next 30 T cell receptor beta chains were all read from a single sample in a study of blood T cell repertoires in COVID-19. Assay: immunoSEQ multiplex PCR; the TCRdb copy retains only in-frame clones and omits some. The table shows under 150,000 clones, with about 85% occurring only once. Sequences were obtained from peripheral blood. These receptors all come from an elderly man with acute or convalescent COVID-19.

The genes are TRBV19 and TRBJ1-1; 8 nucleotides match TRBD1. This CDR3 has 15 amino acids. J was trimmed by 6 bases and V by 4 bases; bases with no gene match: 10. Per germline, CDR1 LNHDA and CDR2 SQIVND (reference sequence). CDR3 sequence (DNA): TGTGCCAGTAGTACAATACTTGGACAGGGTGCTGAAGCTTTCTTT. Translating gives CASSTILGQGAEAFF. Filled out from reference TRBV19 and TRBJ1-1, the complete variable domain reads DGGITQSPKYLFRKEGQNVTLSCEQNLNHDAMYWYRQDPGQGLRLIYYSQIVNDFQKGDIAEGYSVSREKKESFPLTVTSAQKNPTAFYLCASSTILGQGAEAFFGQGTRLTVV.

As concerns this clone: Germline and junction disagree at one end, which may indicate a read error. The chain couples TRBV7-2 to TRBJ2-1, with D maybe TRBD2 (6 bases). There are 13 residues in the CDR3. Looked up from germline, CDR1 is SGHTA and CDR2 is FQGNSA. CDR3 DNA: TGTGCCAGCAGCTTAGATACGGGCAGACGGGGGATCTTC. Protein product: CASSLDTGRRGIF.

The gene calls are TRBV20-1 and TRBJ1-2; 8 bases map to TRBD1. Germline lookup yields CDR1 DFQATT and CDR2 SNEGSKA (reference sequence). Germline trimming cut 3 bases from V and 3 bases from J; bases unmatched to any gene: 6. The CDR3 runs 14 residues. The DNA for the CDR3 is TGCAGTGCTAGTGGGGACAGGCCCGACTATGGCTACACCTTC. This encodes CSASGDRPDYGYTF.

This clone has a single count. This same CDR3 is encoded by further DNA sequences in the sample. The V and J genes are TRBV5-1 and TRBJ1-1, with no clear D. The CDR3 has 12 residues. Germline-derived CDR1 and CDR2 are SGHRS and YFSETQ. With 4 bases removed from V and 1 base from J, the gap between germline ends came to 5 bases. The CDR3 sequence: CASSEGNTEAFF. The CDR3, as DNA: TGCGCCAGCAGCGAGGGGAACACTGAAGCTTTCTTT.

The chain links TRBV7-9 to TRBJ2-2; no definite D call. Trimming removed 2 bases from V and 5 bases from J, with 6 bases in between. Germline CDR1 and CDR2: SEHNR and FQNEAQ (reference sequence). The CDR3 contains 13 residues. CDR3 DNA: TGTGCCAGCAGCTTATCTAGTACCGGGGAGCTGTTTTTT. Encoded protein: CASSLSSTGELFF.

Here the CDR3 DNA reads TGCAGCGTTGAAAAGGGGGCAGGGAGTGGCTACACCTTC. Protein sequence: CSVEKGAGSGYTF. This chain connects TRBV29-1 to TRBJ1-2; TRBD1 aligns across 7 bases. Germline values: CDR1 SQVTM, CDR2 ANQGSEA. Germline trimming cut 2 bases from V and 7 bases from J; bases unmatched to any gene: 7. This CDR3 has 13 amino acids.

This chain links TRBV4-1 with TRBJ2-7; TRBD1 is a possible D gene (6 bases). V was trimmed by 5 bases and J by 5 bases, leaving 16 bases between them. The CDR3 is 14 residues long. The germline CDR1 and CDR2 sequences are MGHRA and YSYEKL. The CDR3, as DNA: TGCGCCAGCAGCACTGGACAGTCGTGGAACGAGCAGTACTTC. This encodes CASSTGQSWNEQYF.

J is TRBJ2-7 and V is TRBV6-2 or TRBV6-3, with a weak D call TRBD1 (6 bases). Trimming took 4 bases from V and 3 from J, leaving 19 bases between them. Germline V gives CDR1 MNHEY, CDR2 SVGEGT. The CDR3 runs 16 residues. The CDR3 DNA reads TGTGCCAGCAGTTCCCGGACGCATGGGGGCTACTACGAGCAGTACTTC. It is translated as CASSSRTHGGYYEQYF.

The gene calls are TRBV28 and TRBJ2-5; 10 bases line up with TRBD2. CDR1 MDHEN and CDR2 SYDVKM come from the germline V gene. This CDR3 is built from 15 residues. V lost 0 bases, J lost 5 bases, and 3 bases stayed unmatched. CDR3: CASSLWLAGAETQYF. The CDR3 DNA reads TGTGCCAGCAGTTTATGGCTAGCGGGGGCGGAGACCCAGTACTTC. Full variable domain (remainder filled in from reference TRBV28 and TRBJ2-5): DVKVTQSSRYLVKRTGEKVFLECVQDMDHENMFWYRQDPGLGLRLIYFSYDVKMKEKGDIPEGYSVSREKKERFSLILESASTNQTSMYLCASSLWLAGAETQYFGPGTRLLVL.

The CDR3 reads CAISESNADTQYF. CDR3 DNA: TGTGCCATCAGTGAGTCGAACGCGGATACGCAGTATTTT. The chain uses TRBV10-3 and TRBJ2-3; D remains ambiguous. The CDR3 is 13 residues long. The ends were cut back, 0 bases at V and 6 bases at J, with 7 bases in the middle. CDR1 ENHRY and CDR2 SYGVKD come from the germline V gene.

This chain connects TRBV5-5 to TRBJ2-5; TRBD2 aligns across 12 bases. The CDR3 consists of 15 residues. J gave up 3 bases and V 2 bases, and 2 bases lay outside the gene matches. Germline-derived CDR1 and CDR2 are SGHKS and YYEKEE (reference sequence). The CDR3: CASSFLAGGKETQYF. DNA of the CDR3: TGTGCCAGCAGCTTTCTAGCGGGGGGGAAAGAGACCCAGTACTTC. Variable domain in full (rest from reference TRBV5-5 and TRBJ2-5): DAGVTQSPTHLIKTRGQQVTLRCSPISGHKSVSWYQQVLGQGPQFIFQYYEKEERGRGNFPDRFSARQFPNYSSELNVNALLLGDSALYLCASSFLAGGKETQYFGPGTRLLVL.

The chain joins TRBV9 to TRBJ2-2, with a possible D match to TRBD2 (7 bases). Trimming removed 0 bases from V and 1 base from J, with 10 bases in between. This CDR3 is built from 16 residues. Per germline, CDR1 SGDLS and CDR2 YYNGEE. The CDR3 nucleotides read TGTGCCAGCAGCGTAGCGCGGGGGCGGAACACCGGGGAGCTGTTTTTT. Protein product: CASSVARGRNTGELFF.

The gene calls are TRBV6-1 and TRBJ2-5, with 7 bases fitting TRBD2. CDR3 length: 18 amino acids. J gave up 1 base and V 1 base, and 12 bases lay outside the gene matches. Per the germline V gene, CDR1 is MNHNS and CDR2 is SASEGT. CDR3 residues: CASSEGGISGASQETQYF. The CDR3 region has the DNA TGTGCCAGCAGTGAAGGAGGGATAAGCGGGGCGAGCCAAGAGACCCAGTACTTC.

The chain recombines TRBV18 with TRBJ1-1; weak D call: TRBD1 (5 bases). Per germline, CDR1 KGHSH and CDR2 LQKENI. The CDR3 sequence is 13 residues long. V dropped 2 bases and J dropped 4 bases, with 8 bases sitting between them. Here the CDR3 DNA reads TGTGCCAGCTCACCAAAGGGGTTCACTGAAGCTTTCTTT. Its protein product is CASSPKGFTEAFF.

The rearrangement links TRBV18 to TRBJ2-1; tentatively, D is TRBD2 (5 bases). Germline assignment: CDR1 KGHSH and CDR2 LQKENI. The CDR3 is made up of 14 amino acids. V gave up 0 bases and J gave up 6 bases, with 9 bases separating them. CDR3 protein: CASSPPPSSNEQFF. The CDR3 DNA is TGTGCCAGCTCACCACCGCCTAGCTCCAATGAGCAGTTCTTC.

The chain recombines TRBV5-4 with TRBJ1-4, with D maybe TRBD1 (6 bases). This CDR3 is 15 amino acids long. CDR1 is SGHNT, CDR2 YYREEE, per germline (reference sequence). The V end was cut by 3 bases, the J end by 6 bases, with 15 bases between. As DNA, the CDR3 is TGTGCCAGCAGCTCCACAGGGATATTGGATGAAAAACTGTTTTTT. This sequence encodes CASSSTGILDEKLFF.

The chain has TRBV6-5 and TRBJ2-1, with D unresolved. This CDR3 comprises 12 residues. Germline V gives CDR1 MNHEY, CDR2 SVGAGI. The ends were cut back, 11 bases at V and 7 bases at J, with 15 bases in the middle. CDR3 in DNA: TGTGCCTGCTCTCTAGAGAATAATGAGCAGTTCTTC. Amino acid sequence: CACSLENNEQFF.

This chain connects TRBV10-1 to TRBJ1-6; TRBD1 is a possible D gene (6 bases). CDR1 WNHNN and CDR2 SYGVQD come from the germline V gene (reference sequence). The CDR3 length is 13 residues. Trimming took off 6 bases at V and 14 bases at J, with 17 bases between the two ends. The CDR3 is CASSLATGKALHF. The CDR3 bases are TGCGCCAGCAGCCTTGCCACAGGGAAGGCCCTCCACTTT.

The rearrangement uses TRBV28 and TRBJ2-5, with 7 bases lining up with TRBD1. After removal of 6 bases from V and 4 bases from J, the junction contained 14 bases not matched to a gene. CDR1 MDHEN and CDR2 SYDVKM come from the germline V gene. The CDR3 is made up of 16 amino acids. The CDR3 loop is CASSSLLDRDGETQYF. CDR3 sequence (DNA): TGTGCCAGCAGCTCGCTCCTTGACAGGGACGGAGAGACCCAGTACTTC.

The V gene is TRBV7-3, the J gene TRBJ2-3; D not certain. Germline CDR1 is SGHTA and CDR2 is FQGTGA. With 2 bases removed from V and 2 bases from J, the gap between germline ends came to 8 bases. CDR3 length: 14 residues. This chain's CDR3 is CASSLGLNTDTQYF. CDR3 DNA sequence: TGTGCCAGCAGCTTAGGTCTAAACACAGATACGCAGTATTTT.

This chain connects TRBV19 to TRBJ1-5; no clear D gene. In germline, CDR1 is LNHDA, CDR2 SQIVND (reference sequence). The CDR3 contains 14 residues. The ends were cut back, 3 bases at V and 6 bases at J, with 12 bases in the middle. The CDR3 spells CASSIEGGRQPQHF. CDR3 coding DNA: TGTGCCAGTAGTATCGAGGGAGGGCGTCAGCCCCAGCATTTT.

This clone was recorded a few times. This chain uses TRBV12-3 or TRBV12-4 with TRBJ1-1, with D uncertain. The CDR3 has 13 amino acids. Trimming removed 3 bases at V and 4 bases at J, with 9 bases between. CDR3 protein: CASSFGGGTEAFF. The DNA of the CDR3 is TGTGCCAGCAGTTTTGGAGGAGGCACTGAAGCTTTCTTT.

The chain carries TRBV5-4 and TRBJ2-2; 9 positions agree with TRBD1. The CDR3 has 16 residues. V gave up 2 bases and J gave up 1 base; unmatched junction bases: 3. The germline CDR1 and CDR2 sequences are SGHNT and YYREEE (reference sequence). As DNA, the CDR3 is TGTGCCAGCAGCTTACAGGGGGCACGGAACACCGGGGAGCTGTTTTTT. This translates into CASSLQGARNTGELFF.

V usage is TRBV5-4 and J usage is TRBJ1-2, with 7 nucleotides matching TRBD1. The CDR3 covers 13 residues. Germline CDR1 is SGHNT and CDR2 is YYREEE (reference sequence). Germline trimming cut 4 bases from V and 3 bases from J; bases unmatched to any gene: 3. The CDR3 loop reads CASSPDRDYGYTF. CDR3 nucleotides: TGTGCCAGCAGCCCAGACAGGGACTATGGCTACACCTTC.

The chain combines TRBV3-1 (or the pseudogene TRBV3-2) with TRBJ2-7; TRBD1 aligns across 9 bases. The CDR3 extends over 14 amino acids. The V gene's germline CDR1 is LGHDT and CDR2 YNNKEL (reference sequence). The J segment lost 1 base and the V segment lost 5 bases, leaving 3 bases of the junction unmatched. CDR3 DNA sequence: TGTGCCAGCAGCGACGGGACAGGGTCCTACGAGCAGTACTTC. As protein: CASSDGTGSYEQYF.

The rearrangement links TRBV5-6 to TRBJ1-2; 7 bases match TRBD1. CDR1 and CDR2 from the germline V gene are SGHDT and YYEEEE. V lost 4 bases and J lost 4; bases outside the gene matches: 4. The CDR3 is 13 residues long. CDR3: CASSPGTAYGYTF. The CDR3 nucleotides read TGTGCCAGCAGCCCGGGGACAGCCTATGGCTACACCTTC.

This chain links TRBV20-1 with TRBJ2-5; a weak D match, TRBD2 (6 bases). V lost 7 bases and J 3 bases, leaving 6 bases between the germline ends. Germline CDR1 and CDR2: DFQATT and SNEGSKA (reference sequence). The CDR3 totals 10 residues. The CDR3 spells CSGGEETQYF. The CDR3 DNA reads TGCAGTGGGGGGGAAGAGACCCAGTACTTC.

This chain connects TRBV7-8 to TRBJ1-1; D remains ambiguous. Trimming cost V 5 bases and J 1 base, with 8 bases left between them. The germline V gene has CDR1 SGHVS and CDR2 FQNEAQ. This CDR3 is 13 amino acids long. The CDR3 here is CASSVGANTEAFF. The CDR3 region has the DNA TGTGCCAGCAGCGTAGGAGCGAACACTGAAGCTTTCTTT.

V gene TRBV19 combines with J gene TRBJ1-5; D is undetermined. This CDR3 is built from 14 residues. V gave up 3 bases and J gave up 2 bases, with 8 bases separating them. The V gene's germline CDR1 is LNHDA and CDR2 SQIVND (reference sequence). The CDR3 DNA reads TGTGCCAGTAGTATCGGGTATGGCAATCAGCCCCAGCATTTT. Protein sequence: CASSIGYGNQPQHF.

V gene TRBV29-1 combines with J gene TRBJ1-2; no definite D call. Trimming pared 2 bases from V and 5 bases from J, leaving 3 bases between. Per germline, CDR1 SQVTM and CDR2 ANQGSEA. The CDR3 is made up of 10 amino acids. CDR3 DNA sequence: TGCAGCGTTGAACCGTATGGCTACACCTTC. It codes for CSVEPYGYTF. Supplemented by reference TRBV29-1 and TRBJ1-2, the full variable domain reads SAVISQKPSRDICQRGTSLTIQCQVDSQVTMMFWYRQQPGQSLTLIATANQGSEATYESGFVIDKFPISRPNLTFSTLTVSNMSPEDSSIYLCSVEPYGYTFGSGTRLTVV.